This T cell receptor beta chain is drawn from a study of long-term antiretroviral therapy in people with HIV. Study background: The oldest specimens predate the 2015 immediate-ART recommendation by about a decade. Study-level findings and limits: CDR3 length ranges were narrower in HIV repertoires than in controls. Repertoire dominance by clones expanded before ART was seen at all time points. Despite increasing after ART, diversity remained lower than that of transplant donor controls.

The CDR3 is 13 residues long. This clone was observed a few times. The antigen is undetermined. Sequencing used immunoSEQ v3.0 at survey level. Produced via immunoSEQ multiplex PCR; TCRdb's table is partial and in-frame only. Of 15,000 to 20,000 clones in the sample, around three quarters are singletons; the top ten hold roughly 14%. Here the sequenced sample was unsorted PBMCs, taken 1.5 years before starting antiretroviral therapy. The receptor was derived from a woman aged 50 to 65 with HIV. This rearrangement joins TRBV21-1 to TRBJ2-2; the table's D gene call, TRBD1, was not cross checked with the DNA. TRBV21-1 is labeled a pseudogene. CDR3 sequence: CASSNEGQVKLFF. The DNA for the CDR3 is TGTGCCAGCAGCAACGAGGGACAGGTGAAGCTGTTTTTT.